The T cell receptor beta chain under discussion was sequenced for a study of early T cells in non-severe SARS-CoV-2 infection. Across the whole study: The authors sequenced bulk RNA from unsorted whole blood, leaving chains unpaired.

In its sample, this clonotype was seen many times. Antigen: not known. Trimming took off 3 bases at V and 4 bases at J, with 12 bases between the two ends. CDR1 SEHNR and CDR2 FQNEAQ come from the germline V gene (reference sequence). The CDR3 spans 14 residues. Study-level findings and limits: Clonotype matching in VDJdb favored anti-spike CD8 responses and did not capture private and CD4 specificities.

Individual cDNA molecules received unique molecular identifiers during library preparation. TCRdb called the 5' RACE reads again in MiXCR, with one record for every CDR3 protein. The sample records approximately 100,000 distinct CDR3 sequences, 14% being singletons. Sequencing was done on a sample of whole blood. This clonotype was obtained from an adult who was a healthcare worker with PCR-confirmed SARS-CoV-2 infection or an uninfected control (not recorded which). This chain connects TRBV7-9 to TRBJ1-2; D not resolved. CDR3 bases: TGTGCCAGCAGCTTTTTAACGGCCGCCTATGGCTACACCTTC. Translating it yields CASSFLTAAYGYTF.